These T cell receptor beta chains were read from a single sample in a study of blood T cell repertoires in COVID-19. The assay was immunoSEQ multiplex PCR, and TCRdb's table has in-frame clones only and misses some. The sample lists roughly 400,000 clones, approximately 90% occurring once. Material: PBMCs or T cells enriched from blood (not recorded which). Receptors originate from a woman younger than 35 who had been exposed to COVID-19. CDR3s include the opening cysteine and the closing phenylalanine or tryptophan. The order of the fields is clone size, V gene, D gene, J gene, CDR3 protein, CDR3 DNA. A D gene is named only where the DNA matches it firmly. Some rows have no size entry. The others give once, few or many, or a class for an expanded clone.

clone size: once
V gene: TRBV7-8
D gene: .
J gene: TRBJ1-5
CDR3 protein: CASSLAGLNQPQHF
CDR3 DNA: TGTGCCAGCAGCTTGGCAGGGCTCAATCAGCCCCAGCATTTT

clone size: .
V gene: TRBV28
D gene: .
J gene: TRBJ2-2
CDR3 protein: CASSLDGATGELFF
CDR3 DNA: TGTGCCAGCAGTTTAGACGGAGCCACCGGGGAGCTGTTTTTT

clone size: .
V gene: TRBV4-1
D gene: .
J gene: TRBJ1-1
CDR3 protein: CASSQEIIRQVNTEAFF
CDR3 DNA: TGCGCCAGCAGCCAAGAAATTATTAGACAGGTGAACACTGAAGCTTTCTTT

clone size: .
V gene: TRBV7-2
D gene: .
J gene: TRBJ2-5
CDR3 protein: CASSLKGGGETQYF
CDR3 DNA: TGTGCCAGCAGCTTAAAGGGAGGAGGGGAGACCCAGTACTTC

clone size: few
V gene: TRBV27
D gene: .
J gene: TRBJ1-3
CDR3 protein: CASSPTGFTGNTIYF
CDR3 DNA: TGTGCCAGCAGTCCAACAGGGTTCACTGGAAACACCATATATTTT

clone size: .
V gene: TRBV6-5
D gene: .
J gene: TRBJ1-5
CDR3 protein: CASSYDHTGQPQHF
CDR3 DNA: TGTGCCAGCAGTTACGACCACACCGGGCAGCCCCAGCATTTT

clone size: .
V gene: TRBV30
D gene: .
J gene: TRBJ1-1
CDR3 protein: CAWSVQGLNTEAFF
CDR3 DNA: TGTGCCTGGAGTGTACAGGGTCTGAACACTGAAGCTTTCTTT

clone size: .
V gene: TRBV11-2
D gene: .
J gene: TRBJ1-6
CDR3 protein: CASSLERSSYNSPLHF
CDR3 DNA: TGTGCCAGCAGCTTAGAAAGGAGCTCCTATAATTCACCCCTCCACTTT

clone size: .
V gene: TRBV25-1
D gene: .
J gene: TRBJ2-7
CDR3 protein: CASSLGDYEQYF
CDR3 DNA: TGTGCCAGCAGCCTCGGGGATTACGAGCAGTACTTC

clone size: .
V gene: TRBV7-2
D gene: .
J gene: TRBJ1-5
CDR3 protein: CASSLKTVGQPQHF
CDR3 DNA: TGTGCCAGCAGCTTAAAAACAGTAGGTCAGCCCCAGCATTTT

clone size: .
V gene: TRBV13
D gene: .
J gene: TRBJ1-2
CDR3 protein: CASSLGRGLHGYTF
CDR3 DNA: TGTGCCAGCAGCTTAGGCCGGGGACTTCATGGCTACACCTTC

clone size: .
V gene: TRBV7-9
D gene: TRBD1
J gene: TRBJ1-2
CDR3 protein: CASSLAMAGGKYGYTF
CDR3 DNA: TGTGCCAGCAGCTTAGCGATGGCAGGGGGGAAGTATGGCTACACCTTC

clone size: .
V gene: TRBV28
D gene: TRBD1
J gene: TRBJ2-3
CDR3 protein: CASKTGQGGSGALTDTQYF
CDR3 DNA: TGTGCCAGCAAAACGGGACAGGGAGGGTCGGGGGCCCTCACAGATACGCAGTATTTT

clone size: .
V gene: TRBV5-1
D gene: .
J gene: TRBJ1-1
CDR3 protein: CASSLAGGSQFFF
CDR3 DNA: TGCGCCAGCAGCTTGGCGGGGGGGTCACAGTTCTTCTTT

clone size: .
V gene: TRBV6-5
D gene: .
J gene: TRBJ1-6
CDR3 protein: CASGLGTGTSPLHF
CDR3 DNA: TGTGCCAGCGGGTTGGGAACAGGGACTTCACCCCTCCACTTT

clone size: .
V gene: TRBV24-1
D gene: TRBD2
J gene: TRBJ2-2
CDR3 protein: CATKPSGNTGELFF
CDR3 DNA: TGTGCCACCAAGCCTAGCGGGAACACCGGGGAGCTGTTTTTT

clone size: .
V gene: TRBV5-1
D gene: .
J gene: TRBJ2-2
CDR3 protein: CASSLGMEARHTGELFF
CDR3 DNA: TGCGCCAGCAGCTTGGGAATGGAGGCGCGGCACACCGGGGAGCTGTTTTTT

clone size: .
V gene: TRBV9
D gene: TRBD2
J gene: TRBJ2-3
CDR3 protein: CASSEVAGVDTQYF
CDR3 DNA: TGTGCCAGCAGCGAAGTAGCGGGAGTCGATACGCAGTATTTT

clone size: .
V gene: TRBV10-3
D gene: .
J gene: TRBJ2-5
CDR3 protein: CASGSGVQETQYF
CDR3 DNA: TGTGCCTCTGGGTCGGGTGTTCAAGAGACCCAGTACTTC

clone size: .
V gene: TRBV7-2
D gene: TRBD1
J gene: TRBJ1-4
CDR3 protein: CASSLAGQGLNEKLFF
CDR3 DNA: TGTGCCAGCAGCTTAGCGGGACAGGGGCTTAATGAAAAACTGTTTTTT

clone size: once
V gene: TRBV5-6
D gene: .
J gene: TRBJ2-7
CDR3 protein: CASSLGRGAHEQYF
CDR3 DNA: TGTGCCAGCAGCTTGGGACGGGGGGCTCACGAGCAGTACTTC

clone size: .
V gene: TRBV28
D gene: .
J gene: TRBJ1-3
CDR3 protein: CASSASRGAGNTIYF
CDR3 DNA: TGTGCCAGCAGTGCCTCGCGGGGGGCTGGAAACACCATATATTTT

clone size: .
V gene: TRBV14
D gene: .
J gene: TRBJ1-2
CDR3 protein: CASSQVSSLYGYTF
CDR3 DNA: TGTGCCAGCAGCCAAGTATCTAGCCTTTATGGCTACACCTTC

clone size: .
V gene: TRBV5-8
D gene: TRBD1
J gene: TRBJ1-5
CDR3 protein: CASSFLGQGAWGNQPQHF
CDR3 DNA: TGTGCCAGCAGCTTCCTTGGTCAGGGGGCATGGGGCAATCAGCCCCAGCATTTT

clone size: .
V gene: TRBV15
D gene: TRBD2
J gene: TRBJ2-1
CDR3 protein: CATSRDITSGSEQFF
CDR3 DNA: TGTGCCACCAGCAGAGATATTACTAGCGGCAGTGAGCAGTTCTTC

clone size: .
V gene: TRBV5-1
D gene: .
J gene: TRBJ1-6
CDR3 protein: CASSPGDYNSPLHF
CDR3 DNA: TGCGCCAGCAGCCCAGGGGACTATAATTCACCCCTCCACTTT

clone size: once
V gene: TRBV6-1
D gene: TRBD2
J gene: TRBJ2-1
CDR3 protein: CASSDGAGSSYNEQFF
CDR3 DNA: TGTGCCAGCAGTGATGGAGCGGGGAGCTCCTACAATGAGCAGTTCTTC

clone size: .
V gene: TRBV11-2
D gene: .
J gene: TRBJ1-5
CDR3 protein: CASSLDAGKNQPQHF
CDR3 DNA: TGTGCCAGCAGCTTAGATGCAGGGAAGAATCAGCCCCAGCATTTT

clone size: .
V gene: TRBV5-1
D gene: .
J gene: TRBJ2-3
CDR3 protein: CASSLGTGTDTQYF
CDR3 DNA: TGCGCCAGCAGCTTGGGCACGGGGACAGATACGCAGTATTTT

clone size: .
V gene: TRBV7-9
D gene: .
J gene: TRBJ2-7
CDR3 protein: CASSLEGAVYEQYF
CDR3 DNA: TGTGCCAGCAGCTTAGAAGGAGCTGTCTACGAGCAGTACTTC

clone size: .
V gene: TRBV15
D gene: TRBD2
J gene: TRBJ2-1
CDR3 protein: CATSRDQVGGAYNEQFF
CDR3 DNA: TGTGCCACCAGCAGAGATCAGGTCGGGGGGGCCTACAATGAGCAGTTCTTC

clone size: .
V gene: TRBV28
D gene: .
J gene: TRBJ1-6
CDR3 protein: CASSPPPPGRSPLHF
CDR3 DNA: TGTGCCAGCAGCCCTCCCCCCCCGGGGAGGTCACCCCTCCACTTT

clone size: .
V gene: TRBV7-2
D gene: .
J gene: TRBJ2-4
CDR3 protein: CASSLGFIAVQYF
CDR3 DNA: TGTGCCAGCAGCTTAGGTTTCATAGCTGTTCAGTACTTC

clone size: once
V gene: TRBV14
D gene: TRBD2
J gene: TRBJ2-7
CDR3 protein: CASSPITSDHEQYF
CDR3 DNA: TGTGCCAGCAGCCCAATCACTAGCGACCACGAGCAGTACTTC

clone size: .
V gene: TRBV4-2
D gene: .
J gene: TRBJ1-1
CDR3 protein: CASSQEVVGPGGFSEAFF
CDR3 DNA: TGTGCCAGCAGCCAAGAGGTCGTGGGGCCAGGCGGATTCTCTGAAGCTTTCTTT

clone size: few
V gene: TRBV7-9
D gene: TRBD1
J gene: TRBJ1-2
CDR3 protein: CASSSGWDREGYGYTF
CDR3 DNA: TGTGCCAGCAGCTCAGGTTGGGACAGGGAAGGATATGGCTACACCTTC

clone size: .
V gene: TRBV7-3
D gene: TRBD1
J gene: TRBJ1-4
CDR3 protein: CASSPGTGRNEKLFF
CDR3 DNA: TGTGCCAGCAGCCCGGGGACAGGCCGGAATGAAAAACTGTTTTTT

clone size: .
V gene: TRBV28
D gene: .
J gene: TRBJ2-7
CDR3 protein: CASATSGGAYEQYF
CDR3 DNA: TGTGCCAGCGCCACTAGTGGGGGGGCATACGAGCAGTACTTC

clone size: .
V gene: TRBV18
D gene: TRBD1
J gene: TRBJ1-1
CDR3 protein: CASSPGQAINTEAFF
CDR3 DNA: TGTGCCAGCTCACCAGGACAGGCGATCAACACTGAAGCTTTCTTT

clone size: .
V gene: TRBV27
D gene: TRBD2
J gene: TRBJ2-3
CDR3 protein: CASSRTSLTDTQYF
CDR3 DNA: TGTGCCAGCAGCCGGACTAGCCTCACAGATACGCAGTATTTT

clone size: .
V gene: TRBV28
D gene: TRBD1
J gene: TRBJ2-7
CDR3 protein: CASRSTSGTGRPNEQYF
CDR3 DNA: TGTGCCAGCAGGAGTACCTCGGGGACAGGGCGTCCCAACGAGCAGTACTTC

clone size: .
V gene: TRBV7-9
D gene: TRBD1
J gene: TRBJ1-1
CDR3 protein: CASSSDRGTEAFF
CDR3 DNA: TGTGCCAGCAGCTCAGACAGGGGCACTGAAGCTTTCTTT

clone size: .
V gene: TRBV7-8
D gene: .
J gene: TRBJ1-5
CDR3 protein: CASSLGGRVAQPQHF
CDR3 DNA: TGTGCCAGCAGCTTAGGGGGCAGGGTTGCCCAGCCCCAGCATTTT

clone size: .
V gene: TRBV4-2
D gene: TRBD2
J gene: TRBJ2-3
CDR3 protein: CASSQALAGGTDTQYF
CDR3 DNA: TGTGCCAGCAGCCAAGCACTAGCGGGAGGGACAGATACGCAGTATTTT

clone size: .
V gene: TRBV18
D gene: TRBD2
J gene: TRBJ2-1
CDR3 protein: CASSLRGGLNEQFF
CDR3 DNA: TGTGCCAGCTCATTACGGGGGGGCTTAAATGAGCAGTTCTTC

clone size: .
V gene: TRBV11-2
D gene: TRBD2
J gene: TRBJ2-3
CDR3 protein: CASIESGRASNTQYF
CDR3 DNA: TGTGCCAGCATCGAAAGCGGGAGGGCCTCTAATACGCAGTATTTT

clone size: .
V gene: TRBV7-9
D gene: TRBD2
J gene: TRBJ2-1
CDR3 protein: CASSLGAGGPDNEQFF
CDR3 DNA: TGTGCCAGCAGCTTAGGGGCGGGGGGTCCAGACAATGAGCAGTTCTTC

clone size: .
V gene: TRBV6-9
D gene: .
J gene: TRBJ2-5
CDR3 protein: CASSYGGETQYF
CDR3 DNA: TGTGCCAGCAGTTACGGGGGAGAGACCCAGTACTTC

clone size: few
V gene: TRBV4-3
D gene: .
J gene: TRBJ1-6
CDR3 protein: CASSQAVGAPLHF
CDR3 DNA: TGCGCCAGCAGCCAAGCCGTGGGAGCACCCCTCCACTTT

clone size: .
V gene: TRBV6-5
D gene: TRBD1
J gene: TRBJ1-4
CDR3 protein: CASRDGQESEKLFF
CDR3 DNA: TGTGCCAGCAGAGACGGACAGGAAAGTGAAAAACTGTTTTTT

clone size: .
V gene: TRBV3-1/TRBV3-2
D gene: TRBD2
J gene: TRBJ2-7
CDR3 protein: CASSGGTSGSYEQYF
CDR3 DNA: TGTGCCAGCAGCGGTGGGACTAGCGGTTCCTACGAGCAGTACTTC

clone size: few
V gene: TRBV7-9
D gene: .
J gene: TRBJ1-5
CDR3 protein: CASSMGSYSNQPQHF
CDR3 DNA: TGTGCCAGCAGCATGGGCAGTTATAGCAATCAGCCCCAGCATTTT

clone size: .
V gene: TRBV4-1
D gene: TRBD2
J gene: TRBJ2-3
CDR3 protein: CASSRREQREAMGNTQYF
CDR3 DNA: TGCGCCAGCAGCCGGCGGGAACAACGGGAGGCTATGGGTAATACGCAGTATTTT

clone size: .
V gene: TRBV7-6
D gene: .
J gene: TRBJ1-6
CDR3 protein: CASSSFTSSYNSPLHF
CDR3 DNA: TGTGCCAGCAGCTCCTTTACTTCCTCCTATAATTCACCCCTCCACTTT

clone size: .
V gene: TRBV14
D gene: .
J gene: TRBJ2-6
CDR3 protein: CASSQGGAVAGANVLTF
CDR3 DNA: TGTGCCAGCAGCCAAGGCGGGGCTGTGGCTGGGGCCAACGTCCTGACTTTC

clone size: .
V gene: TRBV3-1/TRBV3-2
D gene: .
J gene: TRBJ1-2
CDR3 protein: CASSGGSYGYTF
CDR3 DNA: TGTGCCAGTTCGGGGGGGTCCTATGGCTACACCTTC

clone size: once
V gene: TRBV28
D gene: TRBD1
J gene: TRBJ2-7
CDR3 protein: CASSLWLGGLHEQYF
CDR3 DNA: TGTGCCAGCAGTTTATGGCTAGGGGGCCTGCACGAGCAGTACTTC